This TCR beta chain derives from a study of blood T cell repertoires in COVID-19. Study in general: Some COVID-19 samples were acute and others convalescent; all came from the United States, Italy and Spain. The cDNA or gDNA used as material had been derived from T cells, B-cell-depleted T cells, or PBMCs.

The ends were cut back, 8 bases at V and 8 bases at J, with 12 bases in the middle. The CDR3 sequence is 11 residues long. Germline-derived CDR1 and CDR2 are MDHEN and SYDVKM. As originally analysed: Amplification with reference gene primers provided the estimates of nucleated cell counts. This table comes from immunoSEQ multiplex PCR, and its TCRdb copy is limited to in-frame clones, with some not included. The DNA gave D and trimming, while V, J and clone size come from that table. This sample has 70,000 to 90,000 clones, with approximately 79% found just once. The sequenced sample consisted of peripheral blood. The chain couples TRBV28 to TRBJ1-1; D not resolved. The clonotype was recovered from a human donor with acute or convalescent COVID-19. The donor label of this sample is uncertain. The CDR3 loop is CASLYEEEAFF. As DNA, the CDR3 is TGTGCCAGCCTTTATGAGGAGGAAGCTTTCTTT.